Included here is one T cell receptor (beta chain) sequence, with context. No antigen is known for it. The sample is drawn from a study of OX40 agonist ivuxolimab in advanced cancers. V was shortened by 7 bases and J by 6 bases, with 13 bases between the two germline ends. This CDR3 contains 13 residues. Germline assignment: CDR1 LNHDA and CDR2 SQIVND (reference sequence). The table came from immunoSEQ multiplex PCR; TCRdb's copy has only in-frame clones and leaves some out. Of about 79,000 clones in the sample, around 94% were seen once. Study-level points and caveats: With doses of 0.1-3.0 mg/kg, partial responders showed among the lowest clonal expansion.

This material consisted of CD4+ or CD8+ T cells sorted from blood, taken in a trial of the OX40 agonist ivuxolimab. The genes are TRBV19 and TRBJ2-1, with a possible D match to TRBD2 (6 bases). The source is an adult with an advanced solid tumor such as melanoma, head and neck, liver or kidney cancer. The chain's CDR3 is CASNELASNEQFF. CDR3 in DNA: TGTGCCAGTAACGAACTAGCTAGCAATGAGCAGTTCTTC.